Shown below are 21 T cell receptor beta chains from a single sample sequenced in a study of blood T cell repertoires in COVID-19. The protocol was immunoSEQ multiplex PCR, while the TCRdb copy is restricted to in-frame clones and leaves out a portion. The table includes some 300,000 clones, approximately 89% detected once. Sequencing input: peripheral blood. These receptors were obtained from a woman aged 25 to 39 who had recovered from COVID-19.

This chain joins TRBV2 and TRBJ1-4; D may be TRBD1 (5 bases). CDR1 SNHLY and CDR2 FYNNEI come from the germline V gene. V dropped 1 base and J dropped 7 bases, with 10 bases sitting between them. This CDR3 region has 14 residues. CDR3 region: CASSEGGVAEKLFF. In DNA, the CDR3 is TGTGCCAGCAGTGAAGGGGGGGTCGCTGAAAAACTGTTTTTT.

CDR3 nucleotides: TGCGCCAGCAGCTTGGGTTCTAGCAATAGTCCAGATACGCAGTATTTT. As protein: CASSLGSSNSPDTQYF. The chain couples TRBV5-1 to TRBJ2-3; the D gene is possibly TRBD2 (5 bases). Per the germline V gene, CDR1 is SGHRS and CDR2 is YFSETQ. V lost 0 bases and J lost 4, with 15 bases in between. The CDR3 contains 16 residues.

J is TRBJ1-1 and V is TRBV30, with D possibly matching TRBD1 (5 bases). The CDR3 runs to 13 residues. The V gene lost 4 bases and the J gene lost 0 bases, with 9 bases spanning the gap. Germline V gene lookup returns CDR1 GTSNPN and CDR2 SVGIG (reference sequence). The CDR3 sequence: CAWKGLMNTEAFF. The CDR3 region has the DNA TGTGCCTGGAAGGGACTTATGAACACTGAAGCTTTCTTT.

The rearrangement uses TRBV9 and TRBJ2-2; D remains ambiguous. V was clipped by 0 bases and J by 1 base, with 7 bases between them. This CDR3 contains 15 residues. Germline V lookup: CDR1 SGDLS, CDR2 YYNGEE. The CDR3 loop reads CASSVDSLNTGELFF. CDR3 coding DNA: TGTGCCAGCAGCGTAGACTCCCTGAACACCGGGGAGCTGTTTTTT.

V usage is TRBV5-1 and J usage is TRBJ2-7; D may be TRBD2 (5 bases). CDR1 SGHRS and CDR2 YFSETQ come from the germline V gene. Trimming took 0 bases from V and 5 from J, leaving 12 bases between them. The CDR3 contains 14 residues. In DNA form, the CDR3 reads TGCGCCAGCAGCTTGGAACGGGGATCGGACGAGCAGTACTTC. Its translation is CASSLERGSDEQYF.

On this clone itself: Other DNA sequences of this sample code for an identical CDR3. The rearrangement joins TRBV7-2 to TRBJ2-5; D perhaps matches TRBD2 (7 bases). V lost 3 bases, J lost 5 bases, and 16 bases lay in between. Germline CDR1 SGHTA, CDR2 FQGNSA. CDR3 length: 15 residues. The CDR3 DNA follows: TGTGCCAGCAGCTTCCAGCGGGGAGGGGGGGAGACCCAGTACTTC. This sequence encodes CASSFQRGGGETQYF.

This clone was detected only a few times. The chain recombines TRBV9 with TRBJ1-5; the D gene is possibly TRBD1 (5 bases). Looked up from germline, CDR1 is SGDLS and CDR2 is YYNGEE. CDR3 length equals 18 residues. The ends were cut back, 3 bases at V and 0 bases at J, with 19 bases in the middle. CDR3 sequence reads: CASSALFSGIYSNQPQHF. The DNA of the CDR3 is TGTGCCAGCAGCGCACTTTTTTCAGGGATCTATAGCAATCAGCCCCAGCATTTT.

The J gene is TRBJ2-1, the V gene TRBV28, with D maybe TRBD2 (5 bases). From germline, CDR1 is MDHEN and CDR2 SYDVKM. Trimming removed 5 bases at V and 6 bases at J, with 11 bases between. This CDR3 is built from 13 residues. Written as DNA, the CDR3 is TGTGCCAGCAGTCGCGGGTTCTTCAATGAGCAGTTCTTC. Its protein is CASSRGFFNEQFF. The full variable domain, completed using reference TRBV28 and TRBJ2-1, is DVKVTQSSRYLVKRTGEKVFLECVQDMDHENMFWYRQDPGLGLRLIYFSYDVKMKEKGDIPEGYSVSREKKERFSLILESASTNQTSMYLCASSRGFFNEQFFGPGTRLTVL.

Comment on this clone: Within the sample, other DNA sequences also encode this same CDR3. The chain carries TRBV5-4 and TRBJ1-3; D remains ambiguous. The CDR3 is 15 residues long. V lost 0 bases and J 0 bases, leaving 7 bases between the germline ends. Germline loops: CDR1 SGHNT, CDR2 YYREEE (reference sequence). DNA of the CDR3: TGTGCCAGCAGCTTGGGGGGAGTCTCTGGAAACACCATATATTTT. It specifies CASSLGGVSGNTIYF.

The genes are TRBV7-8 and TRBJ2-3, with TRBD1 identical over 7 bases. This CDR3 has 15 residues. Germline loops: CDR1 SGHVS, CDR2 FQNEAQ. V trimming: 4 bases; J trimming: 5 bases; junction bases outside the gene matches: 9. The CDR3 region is CASSSGQVWVDTQYF. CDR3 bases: TGTGCCAGCAGCTCCGGACAGGTCTGGGTAGATACGCAGTATTTT.

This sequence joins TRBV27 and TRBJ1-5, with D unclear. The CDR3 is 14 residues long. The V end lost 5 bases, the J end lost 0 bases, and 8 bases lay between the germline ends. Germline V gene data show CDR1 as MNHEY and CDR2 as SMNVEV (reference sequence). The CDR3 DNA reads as TGTGCCAGCAGTACGGTCTTTAGCAATCAGCCCCAGCATTTT. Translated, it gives CASSTVFSNQPQHF.

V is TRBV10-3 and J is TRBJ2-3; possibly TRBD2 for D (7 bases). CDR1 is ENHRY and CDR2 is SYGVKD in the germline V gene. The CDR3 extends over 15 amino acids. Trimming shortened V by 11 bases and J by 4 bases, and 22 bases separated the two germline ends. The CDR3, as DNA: TGTGCCGTAAATCCAGGGGCGGGGAGGGCAGATACGCAGTATTTT. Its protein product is CAVNPGAGRADTQYF.

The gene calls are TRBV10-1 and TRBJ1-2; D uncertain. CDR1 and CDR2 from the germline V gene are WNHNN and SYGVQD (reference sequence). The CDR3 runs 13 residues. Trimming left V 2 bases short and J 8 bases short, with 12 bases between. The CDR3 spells CASSEKASRGYTF. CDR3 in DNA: TGCGCCAGCAGTGAGAAGGCTAGCAGGGGCTACACCTTC.

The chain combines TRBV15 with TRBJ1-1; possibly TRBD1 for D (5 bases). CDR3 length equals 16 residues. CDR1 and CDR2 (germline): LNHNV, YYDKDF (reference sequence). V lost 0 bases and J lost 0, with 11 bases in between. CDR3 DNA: TGTGCCACCAGCAGAGATCTCGGACAATTGAACACTGAAGCTTTCTTT. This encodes CATSRDLGQLNTEAFF.

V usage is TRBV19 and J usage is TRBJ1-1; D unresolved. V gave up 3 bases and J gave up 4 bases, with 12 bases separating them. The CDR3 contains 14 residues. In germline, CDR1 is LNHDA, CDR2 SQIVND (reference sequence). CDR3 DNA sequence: TGTGCCAGTAGTATTCCCGAGCGAATCACTGAAGCTTTCTTT. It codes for CASSIPERITEAFF.

CDR3 coding DNA: TGTGCCAGCAGCCCTCGGGGAGGGATCGCCGGGGAGCTGTTTTTT. Translated, it gives CASSPRGGIAGELFF. The rearrangement joins TRBV7-3 to TRBJ2-2; TRBD2 aligns across 7 bases. V trimming: 5 bases; J trimming: 6 bases; junction bases outside the gene matches: 9. The CDR3 loop spans 15 amino acids. From germline, CDR1 is SGHTA and CDR2 FQGTGA.

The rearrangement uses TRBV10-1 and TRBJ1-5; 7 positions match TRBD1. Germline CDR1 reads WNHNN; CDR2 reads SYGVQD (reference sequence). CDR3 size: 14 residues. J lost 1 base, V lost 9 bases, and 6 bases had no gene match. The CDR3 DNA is TGCGCCAGACTAGACAGGGCAAGCAATCAGCCCCAGCATTTT. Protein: CARLDRASNQPQHF.

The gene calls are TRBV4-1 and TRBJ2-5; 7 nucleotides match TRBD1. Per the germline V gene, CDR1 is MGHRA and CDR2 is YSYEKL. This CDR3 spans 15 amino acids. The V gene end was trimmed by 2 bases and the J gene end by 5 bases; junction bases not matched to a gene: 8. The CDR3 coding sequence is TGCGCCAGCAGCCAAAACCCGGGACAGACGGAGACCCAGTACTTC. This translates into CASSQNPGQTETQYF.

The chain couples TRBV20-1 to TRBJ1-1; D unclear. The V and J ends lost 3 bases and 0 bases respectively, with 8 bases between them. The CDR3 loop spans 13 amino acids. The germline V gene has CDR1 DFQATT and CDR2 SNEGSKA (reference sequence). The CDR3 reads CSASVAMNTEAFF. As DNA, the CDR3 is TGCAGTGCTAGTGTAGCTATGAACACTGAAGCTTTCTTT.

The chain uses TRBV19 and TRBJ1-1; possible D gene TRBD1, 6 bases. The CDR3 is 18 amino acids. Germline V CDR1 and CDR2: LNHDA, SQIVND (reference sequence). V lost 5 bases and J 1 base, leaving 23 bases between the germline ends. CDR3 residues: CASSVGSGHPDPNTEAFF. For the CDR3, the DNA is TGTGCCAGTAGTGTCGGCTCGGGACACCCGGATCCGAACACTGAAGCTTTCTTT. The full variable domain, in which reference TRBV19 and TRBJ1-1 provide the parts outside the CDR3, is DGGITQSPKYLFRKEGQNVTLSCEQNLNHDAMYWYRQDPGQGLRLIYYSQIVNDFQKGDIAEGYSVSREKKESFPLTVTSAQKNPTAFYLCASSVGSGHPDPNTEAFFGQGTRLTVV.

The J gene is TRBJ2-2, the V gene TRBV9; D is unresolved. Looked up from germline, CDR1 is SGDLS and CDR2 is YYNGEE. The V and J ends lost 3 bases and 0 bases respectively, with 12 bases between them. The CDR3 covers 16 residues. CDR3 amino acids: CASSAQRLSNTGELFF. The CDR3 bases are TGTGCCAGCAGCGCTCAGAGACTCTCGAACACCGGGGAGCTGTTTTTT. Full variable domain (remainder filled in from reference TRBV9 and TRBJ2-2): DSGVTQTPKHLITATGQRVTLRCSPRSGDLSVYWYQQSLDQGLQFLIQYYNGEERAKGNILERFSAQQFPDLHSELNLSSLELGDSALYFCASSAQRLSNTGELFFGEGSRLTVL.